A single sample gave rise to the 8 T cell receptor beta chains below, sequenced in a study of blood T cells in healthy people across ages. PCR was performed a second time for roughly 6 to 12 cycles using a sample-barcoded 5' primer and a J-beta primer mix. TCRdb redid the calling of the 5' RACE reads with MiXCR, one entry per CDR3 protein. This repertoire shows about 1.7 million distinct CDR3 sequences, 28% found once; its top ten account for approximately 7.7%. Material: blood. These receptors came from a woman aged 30 to 39 in good health.

The V and J genes are TRBV9 and TRBJ2-5; possibly TRBD2 for D (5 bases). From germline, CDR1 is SGDLS and CDR2 YYNGEE. The CDR3 is 14 residues long. The V end lost 1 base, the J end lost 1 base, and 8 bases lay between the germline ends. The CDR3 bases are TGTGCCAGCAGCGTACCGGACTTCCAAGAGACCCAGTACTTC. Its protein product is CASSVPDFQETQYF.

The J gene is TRBJ2-7, the V gene TRBV2, with 9 bases aligning to TRBD2. The V gene end was trimmed by 9 bases and the J gene end by 4 bases; junction bases not matched to a gene: 10. CDR1 SNHLY and CDR2 FYNNEI come from the germline V gene. There are 14 residues in the CDR3. CDR3 coding DNA: TGTGCCAGTCAATGGCGGGAGGGCGGATACGAGCAGTACTTC. This sequence encodes CASQWREGGYEQYF.

This clonotype was found many times. The V call is TRBV7-2, the J call TRBJ2-1; 8 nucleotides agree with TRBD2. Per the germline V gene, CDR1 is SGHTA and CDR2 is FQGNSA. The J segment lost 5 bases and the V segment lost 1 base, leaving 4 bases of the junction unmatched. The CDR3 length is 15 residues. The CDR3 sequence: CASSLGLAPNNEQFF. In DNA form, the CDR3 reads TGTGCCAGCAGCTTAGGACTAGCGCCTAACAATGAGCAGTTCTTC. The variable domain in full, with the rest retrieved from reference TRBV7-2 and TRBJ2-1, is GAGVSQSPSNKVTEKGKDVELRCDPISGHTALYWYRQSLGQGLEFLIYFQGNSAPDKSGLPSDRFSAERTGGSVSTLTIQRTQQEDSAVYLCASSLGLAPNNEQFFGPGTRLTVL.

The chain joins TRBV12-1 to TRBJ1-1. TRBV12-1 is assigned pseudogene status. The CDR3 totals 15 residues. CDR3 coding DNA: TGTGCCAGCAGCTTTGCGCAAATAATAAACACTGAAGCTTTCTTT. It codes for CASSFAQIINTEAFF.

A note on this clonotype: It may be a read error: a sequence one base away is much more abundant. The CDR3 DNA reads as TGTGCCAGCAGCGGAGGTGACAGGGATAATCAGCCCCAGCATTTT. Translated: CASSGGDRDNQPQHF. The gene calls are TRBV9 and TRBJ1-5, with TRBD1 identical over 7 bases. This CDR3 is 15 amino acids long. Germline CDR1 is SGDLS and CDR2 is YYNGEE. The V and J ends lost 3 bases and 4 bases, in that order; junction bases with no gene match: 7.

The chain links TRBV6-1 to TRBJ1-5; D is possibly TRBD1 (5 bases). Germline V lookup: CDR1 MNHNS, CDR2 SASEGT. The CDR3 length is 15 residues. The V and J ends lost 4 bases and 3 bases respectively, with 13 bases between them. In DNA, the CDR3 is TGTGCCAGCAGTGGGATGTTGGGGCTCAATCAGCCCCAGCATTTT. It encodes CASSGMLGLNQPQHF.

This clonotype was seen at least ten times. The V call is TRBV12-3 or TRBV12-4, the J call TRBJ1-2, with 10 bases lining up with TRBD1. J was trimmed by 0 bases and V by 5 bases; bases with no gene match: 3. The CDR3 extends over 15 amino acids. The CDR3: CASSRTGGPNYGYTF. The CDR3 DNA sequence: TGTGCCAGCAGTCGGACAGGGGGACCTAACTATGGCTACACCTTC.

This clonotype appeared a few times. The chain recombines TRBV7-2 with TRBJ2-6; tentatively, D is TRBD1 (6 bases). The V gene's germline CDR1 is SGHTA and CDR2 FQGNSA. The CDR3 sequence is 17 residues long. Trimming shortened V by 2 bases and J by 0 bases, and 11 bases separated the two germline ends. CDR3 in DNA: TGTGCCAGCAGCTTAACTACAGGGTACTCTGGGGCCAACGTCCTGACTTTC. Translation gives CASSLTTGYSGANVLTF. Combining the CDR3 with reference TRBV7-2 and TRBJ2-6 gives the whole variable domain GAGVSQSPSNKVTEKGKDVELRCDPISGHTALYWYRQSLGQGLEFLIYFQGNSAPDKSGLPSDRFSAERTGGSVSTLTIQRTQQEDSAVYLCASSLTTGYSGANVLTFGAGSRLTVL.